This TCR beta chain was identified in a study of metastatic and nonmetastatic thyroid tumors. Study-level background: Repertoire comparison spanned blood and tumor or nodule tissue of malignant and benign thyroid patients.

Through MiXCR, TCRdb re-clonotyped the PCR reads. The top ten clones hold around 11% of a sample with 91,000 or so clones, approximately 11% of them seen once. CDR1 is SNHLY, CDR2 FYNNEI, per germline. Trimming took 8 bases from V and 4 from J, leaving 17 bases between them. This CDR3 contains 14 residues. Ahead of thyroid surgery, no patient had received treatment of any kind. The source of this sequence is a female donor with papillary thyroid cancer or a benign thyroid nodule (not recorded which). Some clones in this sample may be carry-over from other donors' samples. The specimen sequenced was blood. The chain couples TRBV2 to TRBJ1-2, with D hard to call. CDR3 DNA sequence: TGTGCCAGCTTACCCCTGGGTCGCATCTATGGCTACACCTTC. It yields the protein CASLPLGRIYGYTF.